This T cell receptor beta chain was identified in a study of cytomegalovirus exposure and HLA in healthy donors. PCR used 60 Vbeta primers and 13 Jbeta primers. The assay was immunoSEQ multiplex PCR, and TCRdb's table has in-frame clones only and misses some. The sample has about 120,000 clones, 80% to 90% seen once. Study-wide results and caveats: Certain sequence variants were highly shared and formed a cluster, and this cluster was likely a sequencing artifact. Over 15,000 TCR beta sequences were associated with HLA alleles at 0.05 false discovery rate in a later analysis. Among the most significant clusters, several appeared linked to common viral pathogens in a later analysis. An analysis was carried out at a later point. It showed that HLA-associated TCR beta chains were more clonally expanded than equally common non-associated chains.

With respect to this clone: The antigen is unknown.

Sample: PBMCs. This receptor was taken from a man aged 40-55 years in good health and CMV-seronegative.

This chain's CDR3 is CASSLSLGLAGAHEQFF. The DNA of the CDR3 is TGTGCCAGCAGTTTATCATTAGGACTAGCGGGAGCCCATGAGCAGTTCTTC. V and J are TRBV27 and TRBJ2-1; 13 bases match TRBD2. The V segment lost 0 bases and the J segment 8 bases; nucleotides outside the gene matches: 7. The CDR3 length is 17 residues. CDR1 is MNHEY and CDR2 is SMNVEV in the germline V gene (reference sequence).